Described below is a single T cell receptor (beta chain) sequence and its context. Its antigen specificity is not known. Base qualities are not at hand, and no much larger clone is one base apart. Genomic DNA extracted from peripheral blood, rather than sorted cells or RNA, was used as the source for amplification of TCR beta rearrangements. After removal of 4 bases from V and 5 bases from J, the junction retains 0 bases not matched to a gene. CDR1 and CDR2, looked up from the germline V gene, are ENHRY and SYGVKD. The CDR3, from cysteine to phenylalanine, totals 12 residues. Solely the CDR3 DNA is kept, with 36 bases framed from the first base. Rearranged TRB sequences spanning V, D and J segments were amplified by multiplex touch-down PCR using a mixed TRB-A/B primer pool. Illumina adapters and sample indices were attached to the amplicons in two consecutive PCR reactions using Phusion HS II polymerase. Amplicons were gel-purified with the NucleoSpin Gel and PCR Clean-up kit, then checked with Qubit and an Agilent 2100 Bioanalyzer. Sequencing of libraries was carried out on an Illumina MiSeq in 600-cycle, single-indexed, paired-end runs. In the authors' own workflow: MiXCR versions 2.12 and 3.0.5 were used to process TRB sequences. Each unique CDR3 nucleotide sequence was counted as one clone, and only productive sequences with at least two reads were retained. Shannon diversity, evenness, clonality (one minus evenness), and alpha-parameterized diversity profiles from alpha 0 to 5 were included as repertoire metrics. The IGoR algorithm was used to calculate generation probabilities of clones in the paired pre- and post-chemotherapy samples. The raw public reads went through TCRdb reprocessing: fastp at Q25, MiXCR clone calling, in-frame beta chains kept. One record per CDR3 amino acid sequence lists the most common genes and DNA. TCRdb, rather than the study authors, made the V and J calls. Recorded for this sample are roughly 500 distinct CDR3 sequences; about four fifths of them occurred a single time. The ten largest clones add up to approximately 25% of the sample.

The sample comes from a study of T cell repertoires in aging, cancer and after chemotherapy (dated by TCRdb to the late 2010s). In terms of the full investigation: Donors spanned six age groups from 30 or younger to 70 or older, with at least three individuals per group. The cohort comprised around 220 cancer patients, more than 90 with hematological and around 120 with solid cancers, plus 95 healthy donors as a reference group. To examine immunoaging and T cell reconstitution after chemotherapy, the study profiled TCR beta repertoires in peripheral blood from healthy donors and cancer patients. In the solid tumor group, the paired samples taken before and after chemotherapy came from patients with brain tumors (glioblastoma) who were receiving therapy based on temozolomide. Around 10 million TCR reads were contained in the full dataset. Paper-wide results and their limitations: Declining TCR diversity with age in healthy donors was mainly explained by loss of richness; in cancer patients, loss of evenness also contributed. In both cancer cohorts, the median generation probability rose over the chemotherapy interval, which suggests that the repertoire was reconstituted through rebound thymic output. Compared with age-matched healthy donors, untreated patients with either hematological or solid cancers had significantly lower TCR diversity in the blood along with higher clonality. The authors noted that the repertoire data do not allow conclusions about immunological memory after chemotherapy.

The sequencing sample was made of blood. The V gene is TRBV10-3 and the J gene is TRBJ1-2; 8 nucleotides in the junction match TRBD1. The origin of this receptor is a human donor with a solid tumor. In nucleotides, the sequence is TGTGCCATCAGTGGGACAGGGTATGGCTACACCTTC. Its amino acids are CAISGTGYGYTF.